The source of this T cell receptor beta chain is a study of blood T cell repertoires in COVID-19. About the study: COVID-19 samples, acute and convalescent, were from the United States, Italy and Spain.

Produced via immunoSEQ multiplex PCR; TCRdb's table is partial and in-frame only. Of a few hundred thousand clones listed, about 80% were seen once; the top ten hold around 3.6%. Enrollees, about 18 to 100 years old, lived in approximately 25 US areas. The sequenced sample was PBMCs or T cells enriched from blood (not recorded which). The receptor comes from a middle-aged man who had recovered from COVID-19.

The CDR3 region has the DNA TGTGCCAGCAGCTTACTAGCGAACACAGATACGCAGTATTTT. Translating gives CASSLLANTDTQYF. The genes are TRBV11-3 and TRBJ2-3; D is possibly TRBD2 (6 bases). The V and J ends lost 2 bases and 2 bases respectively, with 8 bases between them. The CDR3 contains 14 residues. Germline V gene lookup returns CDR1 SGHNT and CDR2 YENEEA.